This T cell receptor beta chain was obtained from a study of blood T cell repertoires in COVID-19. As handled by the study authors: The authors estimated nucleated cell counts from reference gene primer amplification. Generated by immunoSEQ multiplex PCR, the TCRdb table keeps only in-frame clones and is missing some. From that table come the V and J calls and clone size; the DNA was used to work out D and trimming. This sample carries 65,000 to 80,000 clones, roughly 80% of them seen once, and the ten largest clones take around 10%. To note about this clone: This sample also contains other DNA sequences that code for the same CDR3.

Germline CDR1 reads SGHTS; CDR2 reads YDEGEE. This CDR3 is built from 15 residues. The trim removed 1 base at V and 2 bases at J, leaving 2 bases unmatched. This TCR derives from a man aged 50-60 years with acute or convalescent COVID-19. The chain joins TRBV5-8 to TRBJ2-4; 8 bases fit TRBD2. The sequencing input was peripheral blood. CDR3: CASSLTSGSKNIQYF. The CDR3 DNA sequence: TGTGCCAGCAGCTTGACTAGCGGATCCAAAAACATTCAGTACTTC. Supplemented by reference TRBV5-8 and TRBJ2-4, the full variable domain reads EAGVTQSPTHLIKTRGQQATLRCSPISGHTSVYWYQQALGLGLQFLLWYDEGEERNRGNFPPRFSGRQFPNYSSELNVNALELEDSALYLCASSLTSGSKNIQYFGAGTRLSVL.